This T cell receptor (beta chain) was captured by sequencing in a study of patients and donors after allogeneic stem cell transplantation. Per the germline V gene, CDR1 is SGHNT and CDR2 is YYREEE (reference sequence). The CDR3 loop spans 15 amino acids. V lost 3 bases and J lost 2, with 14 bases in between. A few counts support this clonotype. MiXCR was run by TCRdb on the RT-PCR reads, yielding one entry per CDR3 protein. The sample has hundreds of thousands of distinct CDR3 sequences, around 15% seen once. This receptor was identified in a human donor who was either an allogeneic HSCT recipient or a stem cell or donor lymphocyte infusion donor (not recorded which). It is not recorded whose cells these are; they may come from a transplant donor. Sample: blood, either unsorted or a sorted T cell fraction (not recorded which). V and J are TRBV5-4 and TRBJ1-1, with D tentatively TRBD1 (5 bases). The DNA for the CDR3 is TGTGCCAGCAGCTGGGAGGGGAGTAGAAACACTGAAGCTTTCTTT. Its translation is CASSWEGSRNTEAFF.